The clone carrying this T cell receptor beta chain was observed a few times. Its target is not known. Here immunoSEQ multiplex PCR was the method, and the copy in TCRdb shows in-frame clones only, minus some. The table shows about 38,000 clones, with over 65% occurring only once. This sample is part of a study of radiotherapy plus CTLA-4 blockade in lung cancer. Study details: Disease control was seen in approximately 29% of patients, objective responses in about 18%.

Study-wide points: Early clonal dynamics of blood T cells, together with interferon-beta, were reported as the best response predictor. In blood, after radiotherapy plus ipilimumab, tumor-derived TCR clones expanded.

Each patient with chemo-refractory metastatic non-small-cell lung cancer was treated with focal radiation plus CTLA-4 blockade using ipilimumab. The TCR sequence derives from a human donor with non-small cell lung cancer who had stable disease on radiotherapy plus ipilimumab. The material was peripheral blood, obtained from a patient treated with radiotherapy plus ipilimumab.

The CDR3 DNA reads as TGTGCCAGCAGTGATGGGGGGGCCGGCTATGGCTACACCTTC. It translates to CASSDGGAGYGYTF. The chain recombines TRBV6-1 with TRBJ1-2; possibly TRBD1 for D (6 bases). The CDR3 totals 14 residues. Trimming took 3 bases from V and 4 from J, leaving 12 bases between them. CDR1 and CDR2 (germline): MNHNS, SASEGT.